These 2 T cell receptor beta chains came from one sample sequenced in a study of blood T cell repertoires in COVID-19. Method: immunoSEQ multiplex PCR; TCRdb's copy keeps in-frame clones and lacks some. Here the sample spans tens of thousands of clones, approximately 89% being singletons. Source material: peripheral blood. These receptors were taken from a man over 45 with acute or convalescent COVID-19.

This clone was counted between two and nine times. The chain uses TRBV5-1 and TRBJ2-7, with D hard to call. CDR1 is SGHRS, CDR2 YFSETQ, per germline. This CDR3 comprises 13 residues. V shed 4 bases and J shed 2 bases, with 10 bases lying between them. CDR3 amino acids: CASSPPSPYEQYF. In nucleotides, the CDR3 is TGCGCCAGCAGCCCCCCCAGTCCCTACGAGCAGTACTTC.

The V call is TRBV6-4, the J call TRBJ2-7, with D uncertain. The V end was cut by 7 bases, the J end by 1 base, with 11 bases between. The CDR3 sequence is 13 residues long. Germline CDR1 MRHNA, CDR2 SNTAGT. The CDR3 bases are TGTGCCAGCATAACAGAGTCGTCCTACGAGCAGTACTTC. Protein: CASITESSYEQYF.